This paragraph covers one T cell receptor beta chain sequence. Its antigen is not identified. The sample belongs to a study of cytomegalovirus exposure and HLA in healthy donors. The study's findings and limits: The classifier was said to identify cytomegalovirus status with high specificity and sensitivity. Among CMV-associated TCR beta chains, most appeared HLA-restricted in a later analysis. Later findings reportedly placed an Asian-associated ancestry cluster below the roughly 670-donor mean for N-insertions.

PCR used 60 Vbeta primers and 13 Jbeta primers. Clones were read by immunoSEQ multiplex PCR, and TCRdb kept only the in-frame ones, dropping some. The sample carries approximately 170,000 clones, around 80% recorded once. Between the trimmed V and J ends, which lost 2 bases and 8 bases, there was a span of 16 bases. Per the germline V gene, CDR1 is MNHEY and CDR2 is SMNVEV (reference sequence). CDR3 length: 16 residues. The clonotype was recovered from a male donor in good health and CMV-seronegative. Sequencing input: PBMCs. The chain has TRBV27 and TRBJ1-6; D possibly corresponds to TRBD1 (5 bases). The DNA of the CDR3 is TGTGCCAGCAGTTTAGGGACTTTCCAGAGGGATTCACCCCTCCACTTT. Amino acid sequence: CASSLGTFQRDSPLHF.